This T cell receptor (beta chain) came from a study of T-cell memory formation after mild COVID-19 (dated by TCRdb to about 2021). Regarding the research as a whole: TCR sequence clusters from the two donors were found to be largely donor specific. In two donors, T-cell clones that expanded and contracted after mild COVID-19 were tracked by sequencing TCRalpha and TCRbeta repertoires over time. Two young, previously healthy adult volunteers made up the cohort, one male and one female. What the study reported, not specific to this receptor: The study covered only a couple of mild cases, and larger cohorts including severe cases with pre-infection samples were considered necessary. SARS-CoV-2 specificity of the second-wave clones peaking on day 37 was not confirmed. Some responding clones were detected in pre-infection memory, suggesting pre-existing cross-reactive memory T cells joined the SARS-CoV-2 response. Contracting CD4+ clones turned up mainly in the CM and EM memory subsets, whereas EMRA was where CD8+ clones were enriched. From day 15 to 85, contracting clones showed balanced CD4/CD8 phenotypes, whereas a second wave of clones that expanded from day 15 to 37 leaned towards CD4+.

Notes on this clonotype: Which antigen it targets is not known. No base-level quality is on record; no much larger clone is a single base apart.

Ficoll-Paque density gradient centrifugation was used to isolate PBMCs. Sequenced on an Illumina NovaSeq 6000. Using 5'RACE with constant-segment primers, TCRalpha and TCRbeta cDNA libraries were constructed, with sample barcodes and unique molecular identifiers added in the process. Trizol reagent was used to extract RNA from every sample. The libraries were amplified in two PCR steps, and the second step added a second sample barcode and Illumina TruSeq adapters. Libraries were sequenced on an Illumina NovaSeq with 2 x 150 bp paired-end reads. In the authors' own workflow: The reads were demultiplexed and collapsed into UMI-guided consensus sequences using migec v1.2.7. Using mixcr v2.1.11, the UMI consensuses were aligned to TRA and TRB V and J templates and assembled into clonotypes. A clonotype was counted as expanded or contracted only when both edgeR and NoisET called the clonotype significant, with the noise models trained on biological replicates. For edgeR calls, the cutoffs were a false discovery rate-adjusted p below 0.01 and a log2 fold-change threshold of 1. As an exploratory analysis of dynamics, PCA with hierarchical clustering was applied to max-normalized trajectories of the 1000 most abundant clonotypes. The CD4 or CD8 phenotype of responding clones was assigned using the separately sequenced CD4+ and CD8+ repertoires. The public reads were reprocessed in TCRdb via fastp at Q25 and MiXCR, keeping in-frame beta chains. Duplicate CDR3 protein sequences are folded into a single record with the most common DNA and genes. None of the V and J calls come from the authors' own analysis; TCRdb made them. This sample is represented by approximately 350,000 distinct CDR3 sequences; 28% of them were singletons. The top ten constitute approximately 12% of the sample.

Deletion took 1 base off V and 0 bases off J, with a span of 10 bases between the germline ends. The CDR3 sequence holds 16 residues, the cysteine and phenylalanine included. Of the read, only the CDR3 DNA is kept; its 48 bases are in frame from base 1. Sequences MGHRA (CDR1) and YSYEKL (CDR2) are obtained from the germline V gene. The clonotype originates from an adult woman who had mild COVID-19 (a few samples of this study predate the infection). The sample titles of this study are shuffled in the database, so cell type and time point are left out; the donor was told from shared clones. Sequenced material: PBMCs or a T cell subset sorted from them (not recorded which). The V and J genes are TRBV4-1 and TRBJ1-5, and possibly TRBD1, on 5 matching bases. DNA sequence: TGCGCCAGCAGCCAAGGGCCAGGGACTAGCAATCAGCCCCAGCATTTT. Its protein reads: CASSQGPGTSNQPQHF.